This T cell receptor (beta chain) was captured in a study of cytomegalovirus exposure and HLA in healthy donors. Study-wide results and caveats: Per published reports, the classifier diagnosed cytomegalovirus status with high specificity and sensitivity.

In the case of this clone: Antigen unknown.

PCR amplification relied on 60 Vbeta primers (plus 13 Jbeta primers). Only in-frame clones appear in the TCRdb table, and some are missing; sequencing was by immunoSEQ multiplex PCR. Altogether some 250,000 clones are present, 82% being singletons, with the ten largest covering approximately 5.3%. V was shortened by 2 bases and J by 6 bases, with 11 bases between the two germline ends. CDR3 length: 13 amino acids. Germline V gene sequence: CDR1 MGHDK, CDR2 SYGVNS. The receptor was isolated from a woman aged 40 to 55 in good health and CMV-seropositive. The chain employs TRBV25-1 and TRBJ2-7; D is unclear. The material sequenced was PBMCs. CDR3 region: CASSEKNNFEQYF. DNA for the CDR3: TGTGCCAGCAGTGAAAAAAATAATTTCGAGCAGTACTTC.